What follows is one T cell receptor (beta chain) and its context. Its antigen remains unidentified. Per-base qualities were not stored, and no clone one base away is much larger. Deletion took 2 bases off V and 3 bases off J, with a span of 14 bases between the germline ends. Measured from the cysteine to the phenylalanine, the CDR3 is 16 residues long. Of all the DNA, just the CDR3 is kept, 48 bases in frame from base 1. CDR1 MNHEY and CDR2 SMNVEV are derived from the germline V gene (reference sequence). This specimen comes from a study of T cell clones after liver transplantation (dated by TCRdb to between 2018 and 2021). A note on the overall study: The samples were obtained from ITN030ST, a randomized trial that attempted immunosuppression withdrawal within 2 years after liver transplantation. Of the 8 liver transplant recipients making up the studied cohort, 3 were classified as tolerant and 5 as non-tolerant. Blood samples were taken pre-transplant, pre-randomization before withdrawal, and post-randomization after full withdrawal or failed withdrawal. Three of the eight recipients were HCV-positive; the others were transplanted for non-autoimmune, non-viral indications. No induction therapy was given to the subjects, and standard immunosuppression was administered until randomization at 12-24 months post-transplant. Donor-reactive T cell clones were identified using TCRbeta sequencing after a pre-transplant mixed lymphocyte reaction and were then followed in post-transplant blood. Tolerance meant complete immunosuppression withdrawal for at least one year without liver enzymes rising beyond twice the upper limit of normal. Third party-reactive TCRbeta sequences were also identified from pre-transplant MLRs to serve as an antigen-independent comparator for donor-reactive sequences.

Unstimulated PBMCs, after thawing, were stained for CD3, CD4 and CD8 and then FACS-sorted into CD3+CD4+ and CD3+CD8+ populations. Randomization to immunosuppression withdrawal applied to every one of the 8 studied subjects. Genomic DNA was isolated with the Qiagen DNeasy Blood and Tissue Kit. Study-wide conclusions, independent of this receptor: Low numbers of available donor cells limited the measurable donor-reactive repertoire in two subjects. The conclusions were preliminary, being limited by small, heterogeneous patient numbers and by non-standardized post-transplant time points. In 5 of 8 subjects, regardless of tolerance or HCV status, circulating donor-reactive CD4 TCRbeta sequences dropped significantly post-transplant. After accounting for repertoire turnover, donor-reactive detection was significantly reduced in 7 of 8 subjects for CD4 and 8 of 8 for CD8. The decline in donor-reactive sequences exceeded the decline in third party-reactive sequences, suggesting partial antigen-specific deletion that was unrelated to withdrawal success. Because allograft tissue specimens were not available, migration of donor-reactive T cells into the graft, rather than deletion, may have occurred.

High-throughput TCRbeta CDR3 sequencing of frozen genomic DNA was performed by immunoSEQ, with PCR amplification, mapping, bias correction and internal controls included. As for how the authors treated the data: Productive rearrangements were kept, and unique TCRbeta sequences were defined by CDR3 nucleotide sequence plus V and J gene. A sequence counted as donor-reactive only if the sequence showed at least 5-fold expansion in CFSE-low cells compared with unstimulated pre-transplant cells and had a frequency of at least 0.01%. Minimum frequency thresholds were set for each subject on the basis of the unstimulated sample with the lowest template count, so that a detection power of at least 90% was ensured. Repertoire turnover was measured by Jensen-Shannon divergence between the top 1000 TCRbeta sequences post- and pre-transplant. Changes in detection of donor-reactive sequences were assessed with two-sided Fisher's exact tests. The source is immuneACCESS, and TCRdb retained only in-frame sequences with V and J called. Part of the clones is not carried over; for the studies checked, unresolved V genes explain less than half of this, and the remainder is unexplained. That table gives V, J and clone size, and the DNA gave D and trimming. This sample holds about 75,000 clones; 84% were observed only once. Approximately 2.1% of the sample belongs to the ten largest clones.

This clonotype was obtained from a human patient who received a liver transplant. After transplantation, some T cells may belong to the graft donor instead of the recipient. The chain uses TRBV27 and TRBJ1-3, with TRBD1 tentatively as D gene (6 bases match). The material was CD4+ T cells from blood, obtained 48 months after liver transplant. The CDR3 region reads CASSLTPWDIGNTIYF. The bases read TGTGCCAGCAGTTTAACCCCCTGGGACATTGGAAACACCATATATTTT.